This entry lists 30 T cell receptor beta chains sequenced from one sample in a study of low-dose radiotherapy and immunotherapy resistance in tumors. Described time point: before trial treatment. Covering alpha and beta chains, TRAV- and TRBV-specific primers were used for the first-strand cDNA. TCRs were put through roughly 20 PCR cycles of amplification with Phusion. A constant-region primer and the V-primer adapter served as the primer pair. TCRdb independently ran MiXCR on the reads; one entry per CDR3 protein. This repertoire shows around 69,000 distinct CDR3 sequences, around 31% found once; its top ten account for roughly 11%. Here the sequenced sample was PBMCs, taken before treatment. Every receptor here comes from a female donor with ovarian cancer.

This clonotype was seen at least ten times. The rearrangement links TRBV12-3 or TRBV12-4 to TRBJ2-1; TRBD2 matches 9 bases. The CDR3 totals 15 residues. Losses at the gene ends were 8 bases for V and 8 bases for J; bases not matched to a gene: 13. CDR3 coding DNA: TGTGCCAGCGAATCGGCGGGAGGGCCAGTGGATGAGCAGTTCTTC. As protein: CASESAGGPVDEQFF.

J is TRBJ2-2 and V is TRBV6-2 or TRBV6-3; possible D gene TRBD1, 7 bases. The CDR3 totals 15 residues. Germline V gene sequence: CDR1 MNHEY, CDR2 SVGEGT. Between the trimmed V and J ends, which lost 3 bases and 4 bases, there was a span of 12 bases. CDR3 sequence (DNA): TGTGCCAGCAGTTATGCGGGACAGTTCACCGGGGAGCTGTTTTTT. It is translated as CASSYAGQFTGELFF.

In its sample, this clonotype was seen once. In DNA form, the CDR3 reads TGTGCCAGCAGCTTAGCGGGACCAACGTACGAGCAGTACTTC. Amino acid sequence: CASSLAGPTYEQYF. This chain links TRBV7-2 with TRBJ2-7, with D possibly being TRBD1 or TRBD2 (5 bases each). V was pared by 0 bases and J by 4 bases, with 10 bases between. This CDR3 contains 14 residues. The germline V gene has CDR1 SGHTA and CDR2 FQGNSA.

As to this clonotype: This may be a read error: a much more frequent sequence differs by one nucleotide. This chain joins TRBV19 and TRBJ2-6, with a weak D call TRBD2 (6 bases). Germline CDR1 and CDR2: LNHDA and SQIVND (reference sequence). The length of the CDR3 is 16 residues. CDR3 coding DNA: TGTGCCAGTTGTATTCGCGGGGCAAATGGGGCCAACGTCCTGACTTTC. Translated: CASCIRGANGANVLTF.

The genes are TRBV7-3 and TRBJ2-2, with TRBD2 matching 7 bases. The trim removed 2 bases at V and 3 bases at J, leaving 3 bases unmatched. The length of the CDR3 is 15 residues. Germline V lookup: CDR1 SGHTA, CDR2 FQGTGA. CDR3 residues: CASSLAGDHTGELFF. In DNA form, the CDR3 reads TGTGCCAGCAGCTTAGCGGGGGACCACACCGGGGAGCTGTTTTTT.

V usage is TRBV19 and J usage is TRBJ2-6; 8 nucleotides agree with TRBD2. The CDR3 consists of 18 residues. The V gene's germline CDR1 is LNHDA and CDR2 SQIVND (reference sequence). Unmatched junction bases numbered 9, after V lost 5 bases and J lost 0 bases. The DNA of the CDR3 is TGTGCCAGTAGTTTCACTAGCGGCAAAATCTCTGGGGCCAACGTCCTGACTTTC. Translation: CASSFTSGKISGANVLTF.

This clonotype has just a few counts. This chain uses TRBV7-9 with TRBJ1-3; perhaps TRBD1 as D (5 bases). Trimming removed 4 bases from V and 4 bases from J, with 26 bases in between. The CDR3 is made up of 19 amino acids. CDR1 SEHNR and CDR2 FQNEAQ come from the germline V gene (reference sequence). The CDR3 nucleotides read TGTGCCAGCAGCTCATCGCCCTCCAACAGGAAGCCATCAGGAAACACCATATATTTT. Residues: CASSSSPSNRKPSGNTIYF.

This clonotype showed up many times. The chain couples TRBV20-1 to TRBJ1-6; D gene uncertain. The CDR3 has 15 residues. The V and J ends lost 0 bases and 4 bases respectively, with 10 bases between them. The germline V gene encodes CDR1 DFQATT and CDR2 SNEGSKA (reference sequence). The CDR3 region has the DNA TGCAGTGCTAGAGATCCGGTAGTTTATAATTCACCCCTCCACTTT. Its protein product is CSARDPVVYNSPLHF.

The chain has TRBV6-1 and TRBJ1-5, with TRBD1 as a possible D gene (6 bases). V was clipped by 6 bases and J by 0 bases, with 12 bases between them. CDR3 length: 15 amino acids. Germline CDR1 MNHNS, CDR2 SASEGT. The CDR3 protein is CASRTGTFSNQPQHF. For the CDR3, the DNA is TGTGCCAGCAGGACCGGGACATTTAGCAATCAGCCCCAGCATTTT.

This clonotype showed up many times. V is TRBV12-3 or TRBV12-4 and J is TRBJ1-1; no firm D call. V lost 2 bases to trimming and J lost 5 bases, with 9 bases between them. The CDR3 loop spans 13 amino acids. CDR3 nucleotides: TGTGCCAGCAGTTTATCTGTGGGTACTGAAGCTTTCTTT. Amino acids: CASSLSVGTEAFF.

This clonotype was observed at least ten times. V and J are TRBV12-3 or TRBV12-4 and TRBJ1-3; the D gene is possibly TRBD1 (5 bases). Trimming took 0 bases from V and 2 from J, leaving 11 bases between them. The CDR3 has 16 residues. CDR3 nucleotides: TGTGCCAGCAGTTTAGCGATTCAGGGAGCTGGAAACACCATATATTTT. Translating it yields CASSLAIQGAGNTIYF.

The table lists this clonotype with many counts. The rearrangement joins TRBV18 to TRBJ2-1; the D gene could be TRBD1 or TRBD2 (5 bases each). Trimming left V 6 bases short and J 9 bases short, with 24 bases between. The CDR3 length is 16 residues. The germline CDR1 and CDR2 sequences are KGHSH and LQKENI. CDR3 in amino acids: CASSRIGTQATGEQFF. The CDR3 nucleotides are TGTGCCAGCTCGCGAATAGGGACCCAAGCAACGGGTGAGCAGTTCTTC.

J is TRBJ1-1 and V is TRBV5-1; 7 nucleotides align to TRBD1. The CDR3 runs to 15 residues. The junction had 7 bases not matched to a gene; V was cut back by 4 bases and J by 1 base. The germline CDR1 and CDR2 sequences are SGHRS and YFSETQ. CDR3 residues: CASSGRDSPNTEAFF. The CDR3 DNA sequence: TGCGCCAGCAGCGGCCGGGACAGCCCGAACACTGAAGCTTTCTTT.

This clonotype has a count of ten or more. V and J are TRBV28 and TRBJ1-4; D may be TRBD1 (6 bases). The CDR3 spans 16 residues. The ends were cut back, 1 base at V and 8 bases at J, with 17 bases in the middle. In germline, CDR1 is MDHEN, CDR2 SYDVKM. The CDR3 DNA reads as TGTGCCAGCAGTTTATTGGCGCAGGGGCTAGAGGAAAAACTGTTTTTT. This sequence encodes CASSLLAQGLEEKLFF.

In this sample, this clonotype turned up many times. The chain joins TRBV5-1 to TRBJ2-6; D might be TRBD1 or TRBD2, each matching 5 bases. Per the germline V gene, CDR1 is SGHRS and CDR2 is YFSETQ. The CDR3 is made up of 18 amino acids. The ends were cut back, 5 bases at V and 1 base at J, with 19 bases in the middle. The CDR3 DNA reads as TGCGCCAGCAGTTCGCTGAGGGACGGAGGATCTGGGGCCAACGTCCTGACTTTC. Amino acid sequence: CASSSLRDGGSGANVLTF. The variable domain in full, completed from reference TRBV5-1 and TRBJ2-6, reads KAGVTQTPRYLIKTRGQQVTLSCSPISGHRSVSWYQQTPGQGLQFLFEYFSETQRNKGNFPGRFSGRQFSNSRSEMNVSTLELGDSALYLCASSSLRDGGSGANVLTFGAGSRLTVL.

This clonotype was counted at least ten times. This chain joins TRBV5-1 and TRBJ1-2, with D uncertain. CDR3 length equals 11 residues. The germline gives CDR1 SGHRS, CDR2 YFSETQ. Trimming left V 4 bases short and J 5 bases short, with 6 bases between. For the CDR3, the DNA is TGCGCCAGCAGCATCGGGTATGGCTACACCTTC. Translating it yields CASSIGYGYTF.

This clonotype was seen repeatedly, ten times or more. The chain's CDR3 is CASSYRADTQYF. The CDR3 bases are TGTGCCAGCAGTTATAGGGCAGATACGCAGTATTTT. The chain uses TRBV6-6 and TRBJ2-3; D not certain. CDR1 is MNHNY, CDR2 SVGAGI, per germline (reference sequence). V lost 3 bases and J lost 4, with 5 bases in between. The CDR3 runs to 12 residues.

This clonotype was detected only a few times. This sequence joins TRBV6-2 or TRBV6-3 and TRBJ2-7; maybe TRBD1 (7 bases). V lost 8 bases, J lost 2 bases, and 16 bases lay in between. The germline CDR1 and CDR2 sequences are MNHEY and SVGEGT. The CDR3 covers 14 residues. CDR3 sequence (DNA): TGTGCCAGCCTGGGGGGCAGGGGGACCTACGAGCAGTACTTC. Encoded protein: CASLGGRGTYEQYF.

There are many counts of this clonotype. The genes are TRBV4-1 and TRBJ2-1; 8 nucleotides line up with TRBD1. Germline V gives CDR1 MGHRA, CDR2 YSYEKL. CDR3 length: 16 residues. The V and J ends lost 0 bases and 6 bases, in that order; junction bases with no gene match: 7. CDR3: CASSQDYWGQVNEQFF. The CDR3 DNA reads TGCGCCAGCAGCCAAGATTATTGGGGACAGGTCAATGAGCAGTTCTTC.

The rearrangement links TRBV12-3 or TRBV12-4 to TRBJ1-2, with 9 bases matching TRBD1. There are 13 residues in the CDR3. V shed 7 bases, J shed 8 bases, and the junction held 8 bases outside the gene matches. The CDR3 sequence is CASTLQGAFGYTF. The CDR3 DNA is TGTGCCAGCACCCTACAGGGGGCCTTCGGCTACACCTTC.

This clonotype appeared a few times. The rearrangement uses TRBV20-1 and TRBJ2-7; 7 bases line up with TRBD1. The J segment lost 1 base and the V segment lost 5 bases, leaving 2 bases of the junction unmatched. From germline, CDR1 is DFQATT and CDR2 SNEGSKA (reference sequence). This CDR3 contains 12 residues. The CDR3: CSAPTGSYEQYF. The CDR3, as DNA: TGCAGTGCTCCGACAGGGTCCTACGAGCAGTACTTC.

By sample fraction, this clonotype is medium-sized (0.01 to 0.1%). The rearrangement joins TRBV19 to TRBJ1-5; tentatively, D is TRBD1 (5 bases). Germline V gene sequence: CDR1 LNHDA, CDR2 SQIVND (reference sequence). The CDR3 consists of 12 residues. Trimming removed 9 bases from V and 7 bases from J, with 13 bases in between. CDR3 in amino acids: CASTGYRQPQHF. The CDR3 coding sequence is TGTGCCAGCACAGGCTACCGACAGCCCCAGCATTTT.

The table lists this clonotype with many counts. Written as DNA, the CDR3 is TGCAGCGTTGAATCCAACTACGAGCAGTACTTC. Its protein product is CSVESNYEQYF. The chain recombines TRBV29-1 with TRBJ2-7; D not certain. This CDR3 has 11 amino acids. V was shortened by 2 bases and J by 3 bases, with 5 bases between the two germline ends. Germline assignment: CDR1 SQVTM and CDR2 ANQGSEA.

Only a few counts were recorded for this clonotype. This chain uses TRBV5-4 with TRBJ2-5; no clear D. V was trimmed by 4 bases and J by 1 base, leaving 14 bases between them. The CDR3 sequence is 15 residues long. Germline lookup yields CDR1 SGHNT and CDR2 YYREEE (reference sequence). CDR3: CASSRTAWGQETQYF. CDR3 nucleotide sequence: TGTGCCAGCAGCCGAACAGCCTGGGGCCAAGAGACCCAGTACTTC.

The chain recombines TRBV28 with TRBJ1-4, with a possible D match to TRBD1 (5 bases). V gave up 9 bases and J gave up 5 bases, with 16 bases separating them. The CDR3 length is 14 residues. The V gene's germline CDR1 is MDHEN and CDR2 SYDVKM. The chain's CDR3 is CASITRGKNEKLFF. CDR3 sequence (DNA): TGTGCCAGTATCACAAGGGGTAAAAATGAAAAACTGTTTTTT. Based on the CDR3 plus reference TRBV28 and TRBJ1-4, the full variable domain is DVKVTQSSRYLVKRTGEKVFLECVQDMDHENMFWYRQDPGLGLRLIYFSYDVKMKEKGDIPEGYSVSREKKERFSLILESASTNQTSMYLCASITRGKNEKLFFGSGTQLSVL.

This clonotype occurred many times. This chain links TRBV6-2 or TRBV6-3 with TRBJ2-1; tentatively, D is TRBD1 or TRBD2 (5 bases each). The CDR3 length is 13 residues. The V gene lost 7 bases and the J gene lost 1 base, with 8 bases spanning the gap. Germline CDR1 reads MNHEY; CDR2 reads SVGEGT. Here the CDR3 reads CASMGRSYNEQFF. CDR3 DNA: TGTGCCAGCATGGGACGATCCTACAATGAGCAGTTCTTC.

The sample holds many counts of this clonotype. The genes are TRBV14 and TRBJ1-4; 11 nucleotides match TRBD1. J was trimmed by 7 bases and V by 2 bases; bases with no gene match: 3. The CDR3 extends over 15 amino acids. The germline gives CDR1 SGHDN, CDR2 FVKESK. The CDR3 DNA reads TGTGCCAGCAGCCAACGGACAGGGGGCCTTGAAAAACTGTTTTTT. Its translation: CASSQRTGGLEKLFF.

This clonotype was observed at least ten times. The gene calls are TRBV20-1 and TRBJ2-7; maybe TRBD2 (6 bases). Germline V lookup: CDR1 DFQATT, CDR2 SNEGSKA (reference sequence). CDR3 length: 13 residues. With 6 bases removed from V and 7 bases from J, the gap between germline ends came to 19 bases. CDR3 coding DNA: TGCAGTGCAAGCACTAGCCTCTCTGGGGAGCAGTACTTC. Amino acids: CSASTSLSGEQYF.

The count of this clonotype is one. This rearrangement joins TRBV18 to TRBJ1-1; possible D gene TRBD1, 5 bases. V was clipped by 3 bases and J by 11 bases, with 10 bases between them. The CDR3 contains 11 residues. Germline lookup yields CDR1 KGHSH and CDR2 LQKENI. The CDR3 sequence is CASSPDSTAFF. The CDR3 bases are TGTGCCAGCTCACCCGACAGCACGGCTTTCTTT.

V gene TRBV7-9 combines with J gene TRBJ2-6; unclear D gene. In germline, CDR1 is SEHNR, CDR2 FQNEAQ (reference sequence). The CDR3 loop spans 14 amino acids. V dropped 5 bases and J dropped 0 bases, with 5 bases sitting between them. Here the CDR3 reads CASSPGSGANVLTF. The DNA of the CDR3 is TGTGCCAGCAGCCCTGGCTCTGGGGCCAACGTCCTGACTTTC.